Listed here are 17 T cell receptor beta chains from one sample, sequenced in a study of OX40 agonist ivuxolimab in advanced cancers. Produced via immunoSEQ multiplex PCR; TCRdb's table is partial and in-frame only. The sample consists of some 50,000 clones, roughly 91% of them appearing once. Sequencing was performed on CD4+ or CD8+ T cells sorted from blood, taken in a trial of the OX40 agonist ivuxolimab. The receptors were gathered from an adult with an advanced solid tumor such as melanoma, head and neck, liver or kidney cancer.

The CDR3 spells CASSYLGPYEQYF. CDR3 nucleotide sequence: TGTGCCAGCAGTTACCTAGGACCGTACGAGCAGTACTTC. The rearrangement joins TRBV6-5 to TRBJ2-7; no clear D. Germline CDR1 MNHEY, CDR2 SVGAGI. The CDR3 runs to 13 residues. With 2 bases removed from V and 4 bases from J, the gap between germline ends came to 9 bases.

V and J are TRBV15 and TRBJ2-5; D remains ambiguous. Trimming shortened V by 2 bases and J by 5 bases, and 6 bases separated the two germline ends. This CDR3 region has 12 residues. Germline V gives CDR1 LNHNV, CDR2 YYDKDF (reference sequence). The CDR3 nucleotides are TGTGCCACCAGCAGAAGAAGGGAGACCCAGTACTTC. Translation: CATSRRRETQYF.

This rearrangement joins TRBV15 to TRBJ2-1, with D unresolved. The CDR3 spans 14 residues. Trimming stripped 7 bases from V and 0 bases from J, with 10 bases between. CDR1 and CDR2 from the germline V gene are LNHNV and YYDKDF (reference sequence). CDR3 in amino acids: CATNPLGSYNEQFF. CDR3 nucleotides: TGTGCCACCAATCCCTTGGGCTCCTACAATGAGCAGTTCTTC.

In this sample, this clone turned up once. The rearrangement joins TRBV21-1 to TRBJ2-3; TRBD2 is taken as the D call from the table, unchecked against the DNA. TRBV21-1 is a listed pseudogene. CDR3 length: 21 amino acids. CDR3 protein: CASSKSPGDSGSRTRTDTQYF. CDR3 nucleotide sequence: TGTGCCAGCAGCAAATCCCCCGGCGATAGCGGGAGCCGTACTCGCACAGATACGCAGTATTTT.

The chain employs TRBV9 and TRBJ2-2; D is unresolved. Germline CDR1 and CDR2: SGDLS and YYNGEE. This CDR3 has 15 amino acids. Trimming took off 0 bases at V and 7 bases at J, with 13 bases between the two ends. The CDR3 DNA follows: TGTGCCAGCAGCGTAGACTCGCCCATTAACGGGGAGCTGTTTTTT. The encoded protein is CASSVDSPINGELFF. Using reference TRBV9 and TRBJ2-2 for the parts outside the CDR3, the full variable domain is DSGVTQTPKHLITATGQRVTLRCSPRSGDLSVYWYQQSLDQGLQFLIQYYNGEERAKGNILERFSAQQFPDLHSELNLSSLELGDSALYFCASSVDSPINGELFFGEGSRLTVL.

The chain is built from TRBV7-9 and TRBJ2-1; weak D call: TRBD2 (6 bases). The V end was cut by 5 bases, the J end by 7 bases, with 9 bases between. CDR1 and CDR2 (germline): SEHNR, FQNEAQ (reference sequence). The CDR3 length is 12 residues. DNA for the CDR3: TGTGCCAGCAGCCACGGGACTAATGAGCAGTTCTTC. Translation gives CASSHGTNEQFF.

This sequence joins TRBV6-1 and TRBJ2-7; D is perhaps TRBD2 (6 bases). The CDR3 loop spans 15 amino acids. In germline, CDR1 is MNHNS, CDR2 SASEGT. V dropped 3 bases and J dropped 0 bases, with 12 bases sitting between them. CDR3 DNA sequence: TGTGCCAGCAGTGACGGGAGAACTAGCTCCTACGAGCAGTACTTC. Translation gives CASSDGRTSSYEQYF.

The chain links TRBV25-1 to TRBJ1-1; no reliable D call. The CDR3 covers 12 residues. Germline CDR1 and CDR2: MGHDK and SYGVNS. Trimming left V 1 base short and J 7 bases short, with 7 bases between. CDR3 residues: CASSEWEYEAFF. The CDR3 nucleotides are TGTGCCAGCAGTGAATGGGAGTATGAAGCTTTCTTT.

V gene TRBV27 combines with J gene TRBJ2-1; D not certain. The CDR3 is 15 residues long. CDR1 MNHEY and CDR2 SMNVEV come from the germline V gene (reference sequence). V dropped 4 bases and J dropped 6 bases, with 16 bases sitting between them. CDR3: CASSYFSHPFNEQFF. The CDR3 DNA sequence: TGTGCCAGCAGTTATTTCTCCCACCCCTTCAATGAGCAGTTCTTC.

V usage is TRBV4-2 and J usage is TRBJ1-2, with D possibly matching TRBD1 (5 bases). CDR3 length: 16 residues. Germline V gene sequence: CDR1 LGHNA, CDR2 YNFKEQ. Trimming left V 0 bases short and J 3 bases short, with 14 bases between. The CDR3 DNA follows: TGTGCCAGCAGCCAAGAAGGCCAGGGACCCTACTATGGCTACACCTTC. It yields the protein CASSQEGQGPYYGYTF.

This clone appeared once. CDR3 in DNA: TGTGCCAGCAGCCCCCCGGGACCCCAAGATTACGAGCAGTACTTC. Translating gives CASSPPGPQDYEQYF. The gene calls are TRBV27 and TRBJ2-7; possibly TRBD1 or TRBD2 for D (5 bases each). This CDR3 has 15 amino acids. Germline V CDR1 and CDR2: MNHEY, SMNVEV (reference sequence). Between the trimmed V and J ends, which lost 6 bases and 4 bases, there was a span of 19 bases.

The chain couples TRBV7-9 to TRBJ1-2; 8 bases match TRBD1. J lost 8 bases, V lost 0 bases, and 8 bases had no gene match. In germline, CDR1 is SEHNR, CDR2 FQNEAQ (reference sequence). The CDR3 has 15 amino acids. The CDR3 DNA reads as TGTGCCAGCAGCTTAGCATTCGCAGGGGGCCCCGGCTACACCTTC. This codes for CASSLAFAGGPGYTF.

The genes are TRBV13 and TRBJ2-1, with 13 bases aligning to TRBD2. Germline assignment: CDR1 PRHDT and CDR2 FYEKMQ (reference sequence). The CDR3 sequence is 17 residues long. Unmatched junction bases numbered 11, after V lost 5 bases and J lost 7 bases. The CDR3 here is CASSIRLAGGLVNEQFF. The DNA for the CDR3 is TGTGCCAGCAGCATCAGACTAGCGGGGGGCCTAGTAAATGAGCAGTTCTTC.

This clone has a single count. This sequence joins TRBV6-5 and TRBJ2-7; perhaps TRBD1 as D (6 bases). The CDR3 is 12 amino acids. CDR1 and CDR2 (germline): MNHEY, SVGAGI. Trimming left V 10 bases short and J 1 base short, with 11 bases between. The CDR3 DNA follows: TGTGCCACCGGGACAAGTTCCTACGAGCAGTACTTC. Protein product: CATGTSSYEQYF.

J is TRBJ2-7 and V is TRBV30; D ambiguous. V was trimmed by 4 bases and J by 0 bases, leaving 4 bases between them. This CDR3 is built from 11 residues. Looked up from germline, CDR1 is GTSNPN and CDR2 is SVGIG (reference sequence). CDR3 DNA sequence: TGTGCCTGGAAAACCTCCTACGAGCAGTACTTC. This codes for CAWKTSYEQYF.

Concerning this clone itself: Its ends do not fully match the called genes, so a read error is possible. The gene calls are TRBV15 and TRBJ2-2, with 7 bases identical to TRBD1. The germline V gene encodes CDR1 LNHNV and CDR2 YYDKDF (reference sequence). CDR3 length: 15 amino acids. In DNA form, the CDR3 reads TGTGCCACCAGCGGAGACAGGGCGTACACCGGGGAGCTGTTTTTT. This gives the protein CATSGDRAYTGELFF. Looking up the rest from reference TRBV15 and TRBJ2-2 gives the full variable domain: DAMVIQNPRYQVTQFGKPVTLSCSQTLNHNVMYWYQQKSSQAPKLLFHYYDKDFNNEADTPDNFQSRRPNTSFCFLDIRSPGLGDTAMYLCATSGDRAYTGELFFGEGSRLTVL.

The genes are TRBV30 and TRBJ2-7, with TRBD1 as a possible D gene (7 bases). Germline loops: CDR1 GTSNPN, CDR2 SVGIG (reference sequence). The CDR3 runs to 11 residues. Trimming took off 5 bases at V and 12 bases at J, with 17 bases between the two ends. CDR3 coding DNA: TGTGCCTGGGATAGCGGAGGGGACAGGTACTTC. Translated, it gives CAWDSGGDRYF.